The entry below describes one T cell receptor beta chain. Trimming took off 5 bases at V and 8 bases at J, with 17 bases between the two ends. Per germline, CDR1 SGHDT and CDR2 YYEEEE. This CDR3 is 14 amino acids long. This sample is part of a study of blood T cell repertoires in COVID-19. Sequenced by immunoSEQ multiplex PCR; TCRdb stores in-frame clones only, minus some. This table holds roughly 300,000 clones, about 89% found once. Seattle patient enrollment occurred during active infection, with longitudinal follow-up thereafter. Sequencing was done on a sample of peripheral blood. This rearrangement joins TRBV5-6 to TRBJ2-1; no clear D gene. The source is a woman aged 25 to 39 with COVID-19, enrolled during active disease. CDR3 bases: TGTGCCAGCAGTGATACTGGGCGAACCGATGAGCAGTTCTTC. Translation: CASSDTGRTDEQFF. The full variable domain, in which reference TRBV5-6 and TRBJ2-1 provide the parts outside the CDR3, is DAGVTQSPTHLIKTRGQQVTLRCSPKSGHDTVSWYQQALGQGPQFIFQYYEEEERQRGNFPDRFSGHQFPNYSSELNVNALLLGDSALYLCASSDTGRTDEQFFGPGTRLTVL.